This TCR beta chain was observed in a study of blood T cells in healthy people across ages. CDR3 length equals 13 residues. The V and J ends lost 4 bases and 9 bases, in that order; junction bases with no gene match: 5. CDR1 is LGHNA, CDR2 YSLEER, per germline. Through a sample-barcoded 5' primer and a J-beta primer mix, a second PCR was run for roughly 6 to 12 cycles. TCRdb called the 5' RACE reads again in MiXCR, with one record for every CDR3 protein. The sample lists about 620,000 distinct CDR3 sequences, approximately 52% seen once, with approximately 12% in the top ten. This clonotype showed up just a few times.

The clonotype comes from a woman of 80 years or more in good health. Sequencing was performed on blood. The rearrangement uses TRBV4-3 and TRBJ1-5; 8 nucleotides align to TRBD1. The CDR3 DNA is TGCGCCAGCAGCCCCCGGACAGGGAGGCCCCAGCATTTT. It is translated as CASSPRTGRPQHF.